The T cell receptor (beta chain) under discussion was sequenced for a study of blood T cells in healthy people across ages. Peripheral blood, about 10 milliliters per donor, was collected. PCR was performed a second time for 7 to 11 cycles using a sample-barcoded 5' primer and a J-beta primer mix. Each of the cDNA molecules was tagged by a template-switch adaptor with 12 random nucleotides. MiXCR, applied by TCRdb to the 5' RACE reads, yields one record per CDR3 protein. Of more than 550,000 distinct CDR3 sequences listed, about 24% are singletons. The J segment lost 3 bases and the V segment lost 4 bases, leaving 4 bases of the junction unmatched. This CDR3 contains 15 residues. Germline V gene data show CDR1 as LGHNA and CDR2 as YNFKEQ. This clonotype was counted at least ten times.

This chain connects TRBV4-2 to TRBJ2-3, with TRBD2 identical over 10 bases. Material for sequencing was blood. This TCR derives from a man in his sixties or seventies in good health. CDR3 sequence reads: CASSLSGGATDTQYF. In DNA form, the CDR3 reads TGTGCCAGCAGCCTAAGCGGGGGGGCGACAGATACGCAGTATTTT.